The rows below give T cell receptor beta chains drawn from one sample of a study of blood T cell repertoires in COVID-19. Produced via immunoSEQ multiplex PCR; TCRdb's table is partial and in-frame only. The data contain 95,000 to 110,000 clones, 80% to 95% of them singletons. The sample comprised peripheral blood. The receptors derive from a woman aged 25 to 39 with acute or convalescent COVID-19. Each CDR3 is given with its conserved first and last residue. A D gene is named only where the DNA matches it firmly. Clone size is shown for a subset of rows, as once, few, many or a class of expanded clone.

J: TRBJ2-3
V: TRBV10-3
D: .
size: few
DNA: TGTGCCATCGCCTTCGGGTGGGAGTCAGATACGCAGTATTTT
CDR3: CAIAFGWESDTQYF

J: TRBJ1-2
V: TRBV7-2
D: .
size: .
DNA: TGTGCCAGCAGCTTACAGGGCAGCTATGGCTACACCTTC
CDR3: CASSLQGSYGYTF

J: TRBJ1-4
V: TRBV29-1
D: .
size: .
DNA: TGCAGCGTTGGGCACAATAATGAAAAACTGTTTTTT
CDR3: CSVGHNNEKLFF

J: TRBJ1-5
V: TRBV24-1
D: .
size: .
DNA: TGTGCCACCAGTGATAAATCTCACACAGGGAATCAGCCCCAGCATTTT
CDR3: CATSDKSHTGNQPQHF

J: TRBJ2-1
V: TRBV29-1
D: TRBD2
size: .
DNA: TGCAGCGTTGAAGCACCGGGACTAGCGGTCAATGAGCAGTTCTTC
CDR3: CSVEAPGLAVNEQFF

J: TRBJ2-6
V: TRBV4-3
D: .
size: .
DNA: TGCGCCAGCAGCCAAGACAGGGGCTCTGGGGCCAACGTCCTGACTTTC
CDR3: CASSQDRGSGANVLTF

J: TRBJ2-1
V: TRBV7-2
D: .
size: .
DNA: TGTGCCAGCAGCTTAGGATTCGGCGGAGCCTACAATGAGCAGTTCTTC
CDR3: CASSLGFGGAYNEQFF

J: TRBJ2-3
V: TRBV6-1
D: TRBD2
size: .
DNA: TGTGCCAGCAGTGATAGCGGGGGGTCCAACTTCCGAAGCACAGATACGCAGTATTTT
CDR3: CASSDSGGSNFRSTDTQYF

J: TRBJ2-3
V: TRBV7-7
D: .
size: .
DNA: TGTGCCAGCAGCTTAGGGGGGGGCCGAGGAGATACGCAGTATTTT
CDR3: CASSLGGGRGDTQYF

J: TRBJ1-3
V: TRBV14
D: TRBD1
size: .
DNA: TGTGCCAGCAGCCTCCACGGGACCGGGACAGGGAACACCATATATTTT
CDR3: CASSLHGTGTGNTIYF

J: TRBJ1-5
V: TRBV10-3
D: .
size: .
DNA: TGTGCCATCAGTGACCAAGGGGGGGGCGCCGGGCAGCCCCAGCATTTT
CDR3: CAISDQGGGAGQPQHF

J: TRBJ1-2
V: TRBV7-2
D: .
size: .
DNA: TGTGCCAGCAGCTTGGGTTGGGGCTATTCTAACTATGGCTACACCTTC
CDR3: CASSLGWGYSNYGYTF

J: TRBJ1-1
V: TRBV28
D: TRBD1
size: .
DNA: TGTGCCAGCAGGATACAGGGGGCGCAAAACACTGAAGCTTTCTTT
CDR3: CASRIQGAQNTEAFF

J: TRBJ2-1
V: TRBV12-1
D: .
size: .
DNA: TGTGCCAGCGGGGGACAGTCCTACAATGAGCAGTTCTTC
CDR3: CASGGQSYNEQFF

J: TRBJ1-1
V: TRBV19
D: .
size: once
DNA: TGTGCCAGTAGTCACCCCTTCTTTAATAGGAACACTGAAGCTTTCTTT
CDR3: CASSHPFFNRNTEAFF

J: TRBJ2-1
V: TRBV19
D: TRBD2
size: .
DNA: TGTGCCAGTAGGATATTGTCTAGCGGGATAGATGAGCAGTTCTTC
CDR3: CASRILSSGIDEQFF

J: TRBJ1-6
V: TRBV7-3
D: .
size: .
DNA: TGTGCCAGCAGCTTAAGCCAGAATTCACCCCTCCACTTT
CDR3: CASSLSQNSPLHF

J: TRBJ2-5
V: TRBV5-5
D: TRBD2
size: once
DNA: TGTGCCAGCAGCTTCAATCCGGGACTAGCGGGAGGGCGTCAAGAGACCCAGTACTTC
CDR3: CASSFNPGLAGGRQETQYF

J: TRBJ2-3
V: TRBV4-3
D: TRBD1
size: .
DNA: TGCGCCAGCAGCCGAACAGTCGTGGGTTCCGGGACAGGCACAGATACGCAGTATTTT
CDR3: CASSRTVVGSGTGTDTQYF

J: TRBJ2-7
V: TRBV3-1/TRBV3-2
D: TRBD2
size: .
DNA: TGTGCCAGCAGCCACCCCGGGACTAGCGGACCTCGGGAGCAGTACTTC
CDR3: CASSHPGTSGPREQYF

J: TRBJ1-1
V: TRBV7-9
D: .
size: .
DNA: TGTGCCAGCAGCCCTCGGGACTTCCCAGTCCCTGAAGCTTTCTTT
CDR3: CASSPRDFPVPEAFF

J: TRBJ2-7
V: TRBV9
D: .
size: .
DNA: TGTGCCAGCAGCGTAGGAGGGCACGAGCAGTACTTC
CDR3: CASSVGGHEQYF

J: TRBJ1-4
V: TRBV7-6
D: TRBD1
size: .
DNA: TGTGCCAGCAGCTTAGGGGACAGAATAAATGAAAAACTGTTTTTT
CDR3: CASSLGDRINEKLFF

J: TRBJ1-5
V: TRBV7-9
D: .
size: .
DNA: TGTGCCAGCAGCTTAGGAGAGGAGCAGCCCCAGCATTTT
CDR3: CASSLGEEQPQHF

J: TRBJ1-2
V: TRBV30
D: .
size: .
DNA: TGTGCCTGCTCCGGGACTGACTATGGCTACACCTTC
CDR3: CACSGTDYGYTF

J: TRBJ2-5
V: TRBV28
D: TRBD2
size: once
DNA: TGTGCCAGCAGTATCACTAGCGGGAGGGGGGTATGGGAGACCCAGTACTTC
CDR3: CASSITSGRGVWETQYF

J: TRBJ1-2
V: TRBV11-1
D: TRBD1
size: .
DNA: TGTGCCAGCAGCCCCGGACAGGGTTGGTATGGCTACACCTTC
CDR3: CASSPGQGWYGYTF

J: TRBJ2-1
V: TRBV2
D: .
size: .
DNA: TGTGCCAGCAGTAGGGTCTTACAAGGGGACAATGAGCAGTTCTTC
CDR3: CASSRVLQGDNEQFF

J: TRBJ2-3
V: TRBV7-2
D: TRBD2
size: .
DNA: TGTGCCAGCAGCATCCTAGCGGGGGGAAGCACAGATACGCAGTATTTT
CDR3: CASSILAGGSTDTQYF

J: TRBJ1-5
V: TRBV19
D: .
size: .
DNA: TGTGCCAGTAGTCTGTCAGGGGAGCAGCCCCAGCATTTT
CDR3: CASSLSGEQPQHF

J: TRBJ2-7
V: TRBV5-6
D: TRBD1
size: .
DNA: TGTGCCAGCAGCTTGGAGAGGACAGGGGGCGGCGGGGGTCTCTACGAGCAGTACTTC
CDR3: CASSLERTGGGGGLYEQYF

J: TRBJ1-2
V: TRBV4-1
D: TRBD1
size: .
DNA: TGCGCCAGCAGCCAGGACAGGCAGCTTAACTATGGCTACACCTTC
CDR3: CASSQDRQLNYGYTF

J: TRBJ2-1
V: TRBV27
D: TRBD2
size: .
DNA: TGTGCCAGCAAGCTTGCGGGGGATATCGACAATGAGCAGTTCTTC
CDR3: CASKLAGDIDNEQFF